This TCR beta chain was observed in a study of blood T cell repertoires in COVID-19. At the level of the study: The United States, Italy and Spain provided the acute and convalescent COVID-19 samples.

Each participant's cohort was designated according to participant-reported clinical history. Assay: immunoSEQ multiplex PCR; the TCRdb copy retains only in-frame clones and omits some. Of over 250,000 clones in the sample, 88% were seen once. Germline V gene lookup returns CDR1 MNHEY and CDR2 SVGAGI. V shed 9 bases and J shed 0 bases, with 18 bases lying between them. CDR3 length: 15 amino acids. This sequence originates from a woman aged 30 to 39 who had recovered from COVID-19. The chain employs TRBV6-5 and TRBJ2-7; tentatively, D is TRBD1 (6 bases). The material sequenced was PBMCs or T cells enriched from blood (not recorded which). In nucleotides, the CDR3 is TGTGCCAGTCCCGCACCGGGACACCCCTCCTACGAGCAGTACTTC. Its translation is CASPAPGHPSYEQYF.